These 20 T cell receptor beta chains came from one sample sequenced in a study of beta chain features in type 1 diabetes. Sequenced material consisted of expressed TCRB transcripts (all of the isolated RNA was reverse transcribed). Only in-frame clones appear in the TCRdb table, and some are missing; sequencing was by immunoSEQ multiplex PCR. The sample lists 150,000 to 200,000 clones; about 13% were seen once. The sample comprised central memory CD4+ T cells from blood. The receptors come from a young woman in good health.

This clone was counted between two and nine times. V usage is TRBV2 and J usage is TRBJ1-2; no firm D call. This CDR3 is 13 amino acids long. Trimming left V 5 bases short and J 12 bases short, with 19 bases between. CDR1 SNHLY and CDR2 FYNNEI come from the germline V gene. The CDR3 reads CASSRGRADGNTF. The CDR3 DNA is TGTGCCAGCAGTCGGGGAAGGGCCGATGGGAACACCTTC.

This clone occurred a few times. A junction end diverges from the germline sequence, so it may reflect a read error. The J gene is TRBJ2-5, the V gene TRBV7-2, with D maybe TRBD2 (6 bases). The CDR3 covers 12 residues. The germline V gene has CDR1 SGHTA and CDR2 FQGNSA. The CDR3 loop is CASSLVGIAEDF. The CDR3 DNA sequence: TGTGCCAGCAGCTTAGTAGGGATAGCGGAAGACTTC.

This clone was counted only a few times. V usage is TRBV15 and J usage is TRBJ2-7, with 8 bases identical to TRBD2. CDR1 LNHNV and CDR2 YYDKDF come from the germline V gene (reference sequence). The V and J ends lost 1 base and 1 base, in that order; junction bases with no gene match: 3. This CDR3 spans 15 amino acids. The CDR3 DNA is TGTGCCACCAGCAGAGTCGTAGCGGGGTCCTACGAGCAGTACTTC. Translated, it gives CATSRVVAGSYEQYF.

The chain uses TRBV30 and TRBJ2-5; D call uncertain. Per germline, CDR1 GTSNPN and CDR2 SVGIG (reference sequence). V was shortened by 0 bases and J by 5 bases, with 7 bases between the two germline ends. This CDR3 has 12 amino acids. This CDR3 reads CAWSVMRETQYF. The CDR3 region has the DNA TGTGCCTGGAGTGTTATGAGGGAGACCCAGTACTTC.

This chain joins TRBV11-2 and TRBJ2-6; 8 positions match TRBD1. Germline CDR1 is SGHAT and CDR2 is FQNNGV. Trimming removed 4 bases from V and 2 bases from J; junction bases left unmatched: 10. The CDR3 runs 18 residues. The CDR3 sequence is CASSSWTGMSPGANVLTF. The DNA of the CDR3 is TGTGCCAGCAGCTCCTGGACAGGGATGAGTCCTGGGGCCAACGTCCTGACTTTC.

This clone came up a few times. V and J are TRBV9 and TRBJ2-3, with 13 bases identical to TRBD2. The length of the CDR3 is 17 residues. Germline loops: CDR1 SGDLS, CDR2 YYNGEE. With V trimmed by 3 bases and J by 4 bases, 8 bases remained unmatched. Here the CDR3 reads CASSARLAGGLADTQYF. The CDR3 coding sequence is TGTGCCAGCAGCGCGCGACTAGCGGGAGGACTTGCAGATACGCAGTATTTT.

The CDR3 region has the DNA TGTGCCAGCAGCCCTGTAGCGGGAGGGGCTTACGAGCAGTACTTC. Its translation: CASSPVAGGAYEQYF. The rearrangement uses TRBV7-2 and TRBJ2-7; 11 nucleotides match TRBD2. The CDR3 is made up of 15 amino acids. The V gene end was trimmed by 5 bases and the J gene end by 4 bases; junction bases not matched to a gene: 7. The germline V gene encodes CDR1 SGHTA and CDR2 FQGNSA.

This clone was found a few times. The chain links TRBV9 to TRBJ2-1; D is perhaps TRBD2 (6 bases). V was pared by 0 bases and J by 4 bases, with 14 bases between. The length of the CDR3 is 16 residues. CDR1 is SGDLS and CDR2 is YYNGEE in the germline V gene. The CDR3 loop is CASSVVGSVRYNEQFF. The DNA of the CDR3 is TGTGCCAGCAGCGTAGTCGGGAGTGTAAGGTACAATGAGCAGTTCTTC.

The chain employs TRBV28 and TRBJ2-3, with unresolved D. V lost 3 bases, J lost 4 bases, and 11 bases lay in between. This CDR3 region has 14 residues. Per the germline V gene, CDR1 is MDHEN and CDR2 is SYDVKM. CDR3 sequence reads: CASSFPPLADTQYF. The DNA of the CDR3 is TGTGCCAGCAGTTTCCCCCCCCTAGCAGATACGCAGTATTTT.

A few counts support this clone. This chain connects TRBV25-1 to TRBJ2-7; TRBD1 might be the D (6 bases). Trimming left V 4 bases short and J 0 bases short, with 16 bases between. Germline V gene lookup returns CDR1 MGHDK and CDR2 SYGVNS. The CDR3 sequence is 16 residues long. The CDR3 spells CASSAFQGTVSYEQYF. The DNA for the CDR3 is TGTGCCAGCAGTGCTTTCCAGGGGACCGTCTCCTACGAGCAGTACTTC.

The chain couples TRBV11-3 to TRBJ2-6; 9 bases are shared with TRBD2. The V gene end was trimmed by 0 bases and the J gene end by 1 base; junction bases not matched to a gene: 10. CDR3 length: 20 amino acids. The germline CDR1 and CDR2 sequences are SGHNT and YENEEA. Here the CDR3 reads CASSLDGGGGLGSGANVLTF. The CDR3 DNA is TGTGCCAGCAGCTTAGATGGCGGGGGGGGACTAGGATCTGGGGCCAACGTCCTGACTTTC. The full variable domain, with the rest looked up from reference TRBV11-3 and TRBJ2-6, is EAGVVQSPRYKIIEKKQPVAFWCNPISGHNTLYWYLQNLGQGPELLIRYENEEAVDDSQLPKDRFSAERLKGVDSTLKIQPAELGDSAVYLCASSLDGGGGLGSGANVLTFGAGSRLTVL.

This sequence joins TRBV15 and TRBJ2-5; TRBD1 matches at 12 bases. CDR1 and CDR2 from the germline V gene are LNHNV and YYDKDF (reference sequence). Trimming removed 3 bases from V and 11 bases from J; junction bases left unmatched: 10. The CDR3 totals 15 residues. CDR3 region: CATSSPGQGAWEQYF. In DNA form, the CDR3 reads TGTGCCACCAGCAGTCCGGGACAGGGGGCTTGGGAGCAGTACTTC. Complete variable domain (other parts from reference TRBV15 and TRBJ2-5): DAMVIQNPRYQVTQFGKPVTLSCSQTLNHNVMYWYQQKSSQAPKLLFHYYDKDFNNEADTPDNFQSRRPNTSFCFLDIRSPGLGDTAMYLCATSSPGQGAWEQYFGPGTRLLVL.

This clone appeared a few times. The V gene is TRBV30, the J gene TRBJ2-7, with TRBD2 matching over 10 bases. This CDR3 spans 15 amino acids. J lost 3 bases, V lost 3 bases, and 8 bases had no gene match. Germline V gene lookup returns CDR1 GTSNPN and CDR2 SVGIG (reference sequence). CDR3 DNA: TGTGCCTGGAGGGGTTCTAGCGGGAGCTACTACGAGCAGTACTTC. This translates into CAWRGSSGSYYEQYF.

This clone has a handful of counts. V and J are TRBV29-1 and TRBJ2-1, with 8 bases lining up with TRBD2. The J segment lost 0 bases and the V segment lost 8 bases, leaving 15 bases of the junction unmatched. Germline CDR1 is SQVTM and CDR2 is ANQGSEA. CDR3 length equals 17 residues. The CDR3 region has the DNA TGCAGCCCCAGGACGCTAGCGGGTTCGAGCTCCTACAATGAGCAGTTCTTC. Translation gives CSPRTLAGSSSYNEQFF.

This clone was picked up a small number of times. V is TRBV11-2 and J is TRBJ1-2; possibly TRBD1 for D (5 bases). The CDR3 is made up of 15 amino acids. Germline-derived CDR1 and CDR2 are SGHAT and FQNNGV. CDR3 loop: CASRRGVRNLDGYTF. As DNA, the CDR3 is TGTGCGAGTCGGAGGGGCGTTAGGAACCTTGATGGCTACACCTTC.

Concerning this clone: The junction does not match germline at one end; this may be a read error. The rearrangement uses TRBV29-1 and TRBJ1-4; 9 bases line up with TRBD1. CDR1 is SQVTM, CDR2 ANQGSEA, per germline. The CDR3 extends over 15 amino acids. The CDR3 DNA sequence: TGCAGCGTGGAAGACAGGGGGAGGTCTAATGAAAAACTGTTTTTT. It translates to CSVEDRGRSNEKLFF.

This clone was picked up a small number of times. CDR3 loop: CASSVGVATRTQETQYF. The CDR3 DNA follows: TGTGCCAGCAGCGTAGGGGTAGCGACCCGAACTCAAGAGACCCAGTACTTC. This chain links TRBV9 with TRBJ2-5; TRBD2 is a possible D gene (5 bases). From germline, CDR1 is SGDLS and CDR2 YYNGEE. There are 17 residues in the CDR3. Deletions cut 0 bases from V and 2 bases from J, with 17 bases between. Variable domain in full (rest from reference TRBV9 and TRBJ2-5): DSGVTQTPKHLITATGQRVTLRCSPRSGDLSVYWYQQSLDQGLQFLIQYYNGEERAKGNILERFSAQQFPDLHSELNLSSLELGDSALYFCASSVGVATRTQETQYFGPGTRLLVL.

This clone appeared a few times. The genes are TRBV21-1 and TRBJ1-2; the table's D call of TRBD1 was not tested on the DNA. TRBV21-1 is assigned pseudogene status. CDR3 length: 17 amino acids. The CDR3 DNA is TGTGCCAGCAGCCGTTTCCACGGACAGGGGTTAGCCTATGGCTACACCTTC. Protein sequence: CASSRFHGQGLAYGYTF.

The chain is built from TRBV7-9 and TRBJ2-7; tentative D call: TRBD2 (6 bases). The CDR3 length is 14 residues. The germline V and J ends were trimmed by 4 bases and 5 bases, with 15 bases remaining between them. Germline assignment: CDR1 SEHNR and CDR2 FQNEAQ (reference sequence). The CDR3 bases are TGTGCCAGCAGCTGGGGAAGCCTAGCGAACGAGCAGTACTTC. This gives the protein CASSWGSLANEQYF.

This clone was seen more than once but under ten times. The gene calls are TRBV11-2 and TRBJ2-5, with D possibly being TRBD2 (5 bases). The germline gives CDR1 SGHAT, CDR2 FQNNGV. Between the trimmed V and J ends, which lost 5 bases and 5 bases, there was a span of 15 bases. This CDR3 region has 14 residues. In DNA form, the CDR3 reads TGTGCCAGCAGCACCATTCGGACTGCGGAGACCCAGTACTTC. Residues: CASSTIRTAETQYF.